These 7 T cell receptor beta chains were sequenced from one sample in a study of early T cells in non-severe SARS-CoV-2 infection. TCRdb itself ran the 5' RACE reads through MiXCR, one entry per CDR3 protein. This table holds 27,000 or so distinct CDR3 sequences, roughly 2.8% found once. The sequenced sample consisted of whole blood. The receptors here all came from an adult who was a healthcare worker with PCR-confirmed SARS-CoV-2 infection or an uninfected control (not recorded which).

This clonotype was counted ten times or more. V and J are TRBV11-2 and TRBJ1-1; D is possibly TRBD1 (5 bases). The ends were cut back, 1 base at V and 5 bases at J, with 14 bases in the middle. CDR3 length: 15 residues. Germline CDR1 is SGHAT and CDR2 is FQNNGV. This chain's CDR3 is CASSLGAGTSTEAFF. DNA of the CDR3: TGTGCCAGCAGCTTAGGGGCAGGGACTTCAACTGAAGCTTTCTTT.

In its sample, this clonotype was seen a few times. This chain links TRBV29-1 with TRBJ2-7; the D is unclear. The CDR3 is 12 residues long. Germline-derived CDR1 and CDR2 are SQVTM and ANQGSEA. The V end lost 6 bases, the J end lost 1 base, and 10 bases lay between the germline ends. DNA for the CDR3: TGCAGCGTCACCGACGGTTCCTACGAGCAGTACGTC. Encoded protein: CSVTDGSYEQYV.

This clonotype was recorded a few times. The V and J genes are TRBV12-3 or TRBV12-4 and TRBJ1-5, with D hard to call. This CDR3 has 15 amino acids. V dropped 4 bases and J dropped 1 base, with 11 bases sitting between them. DNA for the CDR3: TGTGCCAGCAGTTCCCGGATTTCGAGCAATCAGCCCCAGCATTTT. This sequence encodes CASSSRISSNQPQHF.

This clonotype was counted many times. The chain is built from TRBV5-1 and TRBJ1-6; 7 nucleotides line up with TRBD1. Germline trimming cut 1 base from V and 11 bases from J; bases unmatched to any gene: 9. This CDR3 comprises 15 residues. Germline CDR1 SGHRS, CDR2 YFSETQ. For the CDR3, the DNA is TGCGCCAGCAGCTTGTTGTCCCAGGGGGAAGCACCCCTCCACTTT. It encodes CASSLLSQGEAPLHF. The whole variable domain, remainder taken from reference TRBV5-1 and TRBJ1-6, is KAGVTQTPRYLIKTRGQQVTLSCSPISGHRSVSWYQQTPGQGLQFLFEYFSETQRNKGNFPGRFSGRQFSNSRSEMNVSTLELGDSALYLCASSLLSQGEAPLHFGNGTRLTVT.

There are many counts of this clonotype. The chain joins TRBV15 to TRBJ2-5; 8 bases are shared with TRBD2. This CDR3 contains 16 residues. Trimming removed 1 base from V and 6 bases from J; junction bases left unmatched: 10. Germline V gene data show CDR1 as LNHNV and CDR2 as YYDKDF (reference sequence). CDR3 region: CATSRGGGGPGKTQYF. In DNA form, the CDR3 reads TGTGCCACCAGCAGAGGCGGCGGGGGGCCGGGAAAGACCCAGTACTTC.

This clonotype was recorded at least ten times. J is TRBJ2-7 and V is TRBV6-1; weak D call: TRBD1 (6 bases). The V end lost 6 bases, the J end lost 4 bases, and 22 bases lay between the germline ends. This CDR3 is 16 amino acids long. Germline V gene data show CDR1 as MNHNS and CDR2 as SASEGT. The CDR3, as DNA: TGTGCCAGCAGGCGTACAGGGACCCCCTCGTCGTACGAGCAGTACGTC. Translated: CASRRTGTPSSYEQYV.

This clonotype showed up many times. V usage is TRBV5-1 and J usage is TRBJ2-3; 9 bases fit TRBD1. The CDR3 totals 18 residues. With 2 bases clipped from V and 0 bases from J, the junction kept 10 bases outside the gene matches. Germline values: CDR1 SGHRS, CDR2 YFSETQ. The CDR3 sequence: CASSLNVWTGASTDTQYF. As DNA, the CDR3 is TGCGCCAGCAGCTTAAATGTATGGACAGGGGCCAGCACAGATACGCAGTATTTT.